These T cell receptor beta chains were read from a single sample in a study of blood T cell repertoires in COVID-19. Repertoires were generated with immunoSEQ multiplex PCR, while TCRdb's copy carries only in-frame clones and drops some. Counted here are 50,000 or so clones, roughly 87% occurring once; the ten biggest clones make up more than 15%. The sequenced material came from peripheral blood. Every receptor here comes from a human donor with active COVID-19. The donor label of this sample is uncertain. CDR3s include the opening cysteine and the closing phenylalanine or tryptophan. D genes are given only for firm matches. Clone size is given for some rows only: seen once, a few or many times, or a class if the clone is expanded.

>TRBV19|-|TRBJ2-1|-
CASSIQSGTLNEQFF
TGTGCCAGTAGTATCCAGTCCGGGACACTCAATGAGCAGTTCTTC
>TRBV19|-|TRBJ2-1|TRBD1
CASSMTGEYNEQFF
TGTGCCAGTAGTATGACAGGGGAATACAATGAGCAGTTCTTC
>TRBV6-5|once|TRBJ2-5|-
CASSYSFSETQYF
TGTGCCAGCAGTTACTCGTTCAGTGAGACCCAGTACTTC
>TRBV7-2|once|TRBJ2-5|-
CASSPTLQETQYF
TGTGCCAGCAGCCCGACTCTCCAAGAGACCCAGTACTTC
>TRBV18|-|TRBJ1-2|TRBD1
CASSPLEQGAGYTF
TGTGCCAGCTCACCACTCGAACAGGGGGCTGGCTACACCTTC
>TRBV25-1|-|TRBJ2-7|-
CASSEYGQTYEQYF
TGTGCCAGCAGTGAATATGGACAGACCTACGAGCAGTACTTC
>TRBV19|-|TRBJ2-3|TRBD2
CASAYERGGIDTQYF
TGTGCCAGTGCCTACGAGCGGGGGGGAATAGATACGCAGTATTTT
>TRBV7-2|-|TRBJ2-5|TRBD2
CASSLAGTSWETQYF
TGTGCCAGCAGCTTAGCCGGGACTAGCTGGGAGACCCAGTACTTC
>TRBV6-5|-|TRBJ2-3|TRBD2
CASSRRGDDTDTQYF
TGTGCCAGCAGTCGACGGGGGGATGATACAGATACGCAGTATTTT
>TRBV19|-|TRBJ2-7|TRBD2
CASSIALAGIGEQYF
TGTGCCAGTAGTATAGCTCTAGCGGGGATCGGCGAGCAGTACTTC
>TRBV7-9|-|TRBJ1-2|TRBD1
CASSRQGNYGYTF
TGTGCCAGCAGCAGACAGGGGAACTATGGCTACACCTTC
>TRBV18|-|TRBJ2-7|-
CASSPQGVENEQYF
TGTGCCAGCTCACCACAGGGGGTGGAGAACGAGCAGTACTTC
>TRBV19|medium-sized|TRBJ1-1|-
CATRQNTEAFF
TGTGCCACCCGACAGAACACTGAAGCTTTCTTT
>TRBV6-1|-|TRBJ1-5|-
CASSEGTGKGQPQHF
TGTGCCAGCAGTGAAGGTACAGGGAAGGGACAGCCCCAGCATTTT
>TRBV2|-|TRBJ2-3|TRBD2
CASTRLAGGTTDTQYF
TGTGCCAGCACGCGGCTAGCGGGGGGAACCACAGATACGCAGTATTTT